This T cell receptor (beta chain) was observed in a study of T cells in localized non-small cell lung cancer. Of note for this clone: Its matching antigen is unknown. This is likely a read error, given that the CDR3 carries no conserved phenylalanine or tryptophan at its end. The DNA is left out, because the CDR3 cannot be placed on it with certainty; the CDR3 is given as TCRdb lists it.

Libraries were prepared by immunoSEQ multiplex PCR; TCRdb keeps only in-frame clonotypes and omits some of them. The sample has about 33,000 clones; around 80% are singletons. 8 amino acids form the CDR3, both terminal residues included. CDR1 and CDR2 (germline): MDHEN, SYDVKM. Study-level results: Sequence data derive from only one tumor region, so heterogeneity remains possible. A median of roughly 52 of the top 100 tumor clones appeared in adjacent lung, which was paired and uninvolved. Measurement of T cell clonality placed uninvolved adjacent lung highest, above the level in tumor. In the blood, greater T cell density corresponded to longer overall survival.

This sequence originates from a male donor at least 60 years old with stage III squamous cell lung carcinoma. The chain combines TRBV28 with TRBJ2-3. Material: peripheral blood, obtained before any cancer treatment. The CDR3 spells CASSPPPP.